Shown below are 9 T cell receptor beta chains from a single sample sequenced in a study of control samples from healthy donors and cancer patients. Here immunoSEQ multiplex PCR was the method, and the copy in TCRdb shows in-frame clones only, minus some. The profile covers over 85,000 clones, with just over 90% appearing a single time and over 2% taken by the ten largest. Sequenced sample: blood. These receptors originate from a woman younger than 30 in good health.

The genes are TRBV7-9 and TRBJ1-4; TRBD1 matches at 10 bases. The CDR3 is made up of 14 amino acids. Unmatched junction bases numbered 1, after V lost 4 bases and J lost 5 bases. CDR1 is SEHNR, CDR2 FQNEAQ, per germline (reference sequence). CDR3 DNA: TGTGCCAGCAGCTCGACAGGGGGCAATGAAAAACTGTTTTTT. Amino acids: CASSSTGGNEKLFF.

The chain is built from TRBV6-5 and TRBJ1-4; D not certain. Trimming removed 10 bases at V and 5 bases at J, with 5 bases between. CDR1 and CDR2 from the germline V gene are MNHEY and SVGAGI. CDR3 length: 10 amino acids. CDR3 sequence reads: CATWNEKLFF. CDR3 DNA sequence: TGTGCCACCTGGAATGAAAAACTGTTTTTT.

This sequence joins TRBV7-9 and TRBJ2-3; D gene uncertain. Trimming took 8 bases from V and 4 from J, leaving 13 bases between them. The CDR3 extends over 13 amino acids. Germline assignment: CDR1 SEHNR and CDR2 FQNEAQ (reference sequence). CDR3 amino acids: CASVENIADTQYF. CDR3 DNA: TGTGCCAGCGTCGAGAATATAGCAGATACGCAGTATTTT.

The chain joins TRBV5-5 to TRBJ1-2; D is unresolved. Germline loops: CDR1 SGHKS, CDR2 YYEKEE (reference sequence). Trimming left V 0 bases short and J 5 bases short, with 14 bases between. This CDR3 is built from 15 residues. This CDR3 reads CASSLGAETSYGYTF. CDR3 nucleotide sequence: TGTGCCAGCAGCTTGGGGGCAGAGACCTCGTATGGCTACACCTTC.

The chain combines TRBV28 with TRBJ1-2; 7 bases fit TRBD1. This CDR3 has 15 residues. In germline, CDR1 is MDHEN, CDR2 SYDVKM. V lost 3 bases to trimming and J lost 2 bases; unmatched junction nucleotides: 6. The CDR3: CASSFATGSNYGYTF. CDR3 nucleotide sequence: TGTGCCAGCAGTTTCGCGACAGGGAGCAACTATGGCTACACCTTC.

The V call is TRBV29-1, the J call TRBJ2-1, with 7 bases that match TRBD2. Germline CDR1 is SQVTM and CDR2 is ANQGSEA. V was pared by 7 bases and J by 0 bases, with 9 bases of the junction left unmatched. The CDR3 runs 15 residues. Here the CDR3 DNA reads TGCAGCGGACAAACTAGCGACAGCTCCTACAATGAGCAGTTCTTC. This codes for CSGQTSDSSYNEQFF.

This chain connects TRBV15 to TRBJ2-3; 7 positions match TRBD2. J gave up 4 bases and V 5 bases, and 3 bases lay outside the gene matches. This CDR3 region has 13 residues. Germline lookup yields CDR1 LNHNV and CDR2 YYDKDF (reference sequence). The CDR3 DNA sequence: TGTGCCACCAGCCTGGGGGGGGCAGATACGCAGTATTTT. It yields the protein CATSLGGADTQYF.

For the CDR3, the DNA is TGTGCCAGCAGTTCCCCCTCTAGGGACTCCTACGAGCAGTACTTC. It encodes CASSSPSRDSYEQYF. The rearrangement links TRBV6-5 to TRBJ2-7; no definite D call. The ends were cut back, 4 bases at V and 0 bases at J, with 13 bases in the middle. The CDR3 is 15 amino acids. Germline V CDR1 and CDR2: MNHEY, SVGAGI.

This chain connects TRBV30 to TRBJ2-1; no definite D call. The CDR3 totals 14 residues. With 8 bases removed from V and 9 bases from J, the gap between germline ends came to 23 bases. Germline CDR1 and CDR2: GTSNPN and SVGIG (reference sequence). The CDR3 loop reads CAGKFGPASPEQFF. CDR3 bases: TGTGCCGGAAAATTCGGACCAGCCAGCCCTGAGCAGTTCTTC.